This entry concerns a single T cell receptor beta chain. Before they entered the study, exposed participants had met a COVID-19 case within 2 weeks. This CDR3 spans 15 amino acids. Looked up from germline, CDR1 is MGHDK and CDR2 is SYGVNS. Deletions cut 3 bases from V and 4 bases from J, with 13 bases between. This entry comes from a study of blood T cell repertoires in COVID-19. TCRdb's table, derived via immunoSEQ multiplex PCR, lists solely in-frame clones and lacks some. The data contain 400,000 to 500,000 clones, about 88% of them singletons. The sequence came from a young woman who had been exposed to COVID-19. The chain has TRBV25-1 and TRBJ1-5; D not resolved. The sequenced sample consisted of PBMCs or T cells enriched from blood (not recorded which). CDR3 loop: CASSDADHRNQPQHF. For the CDR3, the DNA is TGTGCCAGCAGTGACGCTGACCACAGAAATCAGCCCCAGCATTTT.